This T cell receptor (beta chain) derives from a study of blood T cell repertoires in COVID-19 (dated by TCRdb to about 2020). Background on the whole study: Collaborator samples came from the United States, Italy and Spain and covered acute and convalescent phases of COVID-19. A de-identified subject ID, COVID-19 status, age in years and sex were almost always included in the sample metadata. The repertoires were made available in a free public database intended to serve as a resource for research on the immune response to SARS-CoV-2. The dataset comprised deeply sampled blood TCRbeta repertoires from subjects exposed to, actively infected with, or recovered from COVID-19. The material from the prospective study consisted of cDNA or gDNA derived from T cells, B-cell-depleted T cells, or PBMCs. Samples were obtained from the ongoing ImmuneRACE study (first 160 participants) and from over 1,000 subjects provided by 6 global collaborators. Where available, HLA class I and class II types were taken from metadata supplied by the sample provider and were not determined by assay-based typing. The investigation overall reported the following: How much clinical and demographic metadata was included differed by source and by participant, and the metadata was provided uncurated.

Whole blood was collected in K2EDTA tubes by collaborating institutions according to the institutions' own protocols. For TCRbeta analysis, collaborators shipped samples as frozen whole blood, isolated PBMCs, or DNA extracted from either of those sample types. As concerns this clone: Its antigen target is currently unknown. The input lacks base qualities; no much larger clone sits a single base away.

CDR1 and CDR2 are read off the germline V gene as MNHEY and SVGAGI. The CDR3 covers 13 residues, taking in both the cysteine and the phenylalanine. Only CDR3 DNA remains: 39 bases, in frame from the first base. V is shortened by 6 bases, J by 1 base, and the region joining them spans 9 bases. TCRbeta CDR3 regions were amplified from genomic DNA by means of the immunoSEQ Assay, a bias-controlled multiplex PCR. As for how the authors treated the data: The number of nucleated cells in each sample was estimated by amplification of reference gene primers within the assay. To quantify the absolute abundance of each unique TCRbeta CDR3 rearrangement, sequence reads were collapsed and filtered. For each sample, productive Simpson clonality was calculated as the square root of Simpson's diversity index across productive rearrangements. TCRdb re-hosts the immuneACCESS table, in-frame sequences only. Its copies lack some clones; in the studies checked, an unresolved V gene accounts for under half of them, and the cause for the rest is not known. The DNA was the basis for D and trimming; V, J and clone size are from that table. Across this sample there are fewer than 55,000 clones, with approximately 88% seen only once. Of the sample, more than 2.5% is held by the ten largest clones.

The sequence was obtained from a man aged 45-65 years with acute or convalescent COVID-19. Sequenced: peripheral blood. Rearrangement joined TRBV6-5 to TRBJ1-1; TRBD1 is a weak D gene call, 5 bases matching. The CDR3 protein is CASRTVANTEAFF. The bases are TGTGCCAGCAGGACAGTTGCGAACACTGAAGCTTTCTTT.